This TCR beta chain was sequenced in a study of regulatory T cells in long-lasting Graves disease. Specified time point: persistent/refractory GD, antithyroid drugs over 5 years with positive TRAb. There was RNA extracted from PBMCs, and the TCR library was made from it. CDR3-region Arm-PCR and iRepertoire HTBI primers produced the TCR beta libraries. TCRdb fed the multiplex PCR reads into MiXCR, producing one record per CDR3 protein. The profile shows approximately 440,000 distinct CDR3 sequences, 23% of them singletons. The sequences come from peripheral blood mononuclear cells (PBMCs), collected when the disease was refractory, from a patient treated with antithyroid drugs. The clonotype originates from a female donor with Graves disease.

CDR3 amino acids: CASSRPGTGWGPLMNTEAFF. CDR3 bases: TGTGCCAGCAGCCGTCCCGGGACAGGGTGGGGACCCCTTATGAACACTGAAGCTTTCTTT. The chain recombines TRBV6-1 with TRBJ1-1; TRBD1 aligns across 9 bases. This CDR3 comprises 20 residues. Trimming removed 6 bases from V and 0 bases from J; junction bases left unmatched: 20. CDR1 is MNHNS, CDR2 SASEGT, per germline.